This passage covers 11 T cell receptor beta chains from one sample sequenced in a study of blood T cell repertoires in COVID-19. The data were produced by immunoSEQ multiplex PCR, yet TCRdb's version contains in-frame clones alone and is incomplete. In the table there are 90,000 to 130,000 clones, 82% of which are singletons. The sample comprised peripheral blood. These receptors all stem from a woman between 55 and 75 years old with acute or convalescent COVID-19.

This sequence joins TRBV12-2 and TRBJ2-5; TRBD2 was called by the table and not checked on the DNA. TRBV12-2 is annotated as a pseudogene. The CDR3 runs to 15 residues. The CDR3 sequence is CASRPSGSGQETQYF. The DNA of the CDR3 is TGTGCAAGTCGCCCCTCCGGTAGTGGCCAAGAGACCCAGTACTTC.

This chain connects TRBV7-3 to TRBJ2-3; TRBD1 agrees at 7 bases. V trimming: 5 bases; J trimming: 5 bases; junction bases outside the gene matches: 13. CDR3 length equals 16 residues. Per germline, CDR1 SGHTA and CDR2 FQGTGA. The CDR3 DNA is TGTGCCAGCAGCCCTGGACAGGCCCTCGCCAAAGATACGCAGTATTTT. Translated: CASSPGQALAKDTQYF. The full variable domain, completed using reference TRBV7-3 and TRBJ2-3, is GAGVSQTPSNKVTEKGKYVELRCDPISGHTALYWYRQSLGQGPEFLIYFQGTGAADDSGLPNDRFFAVRPEGSVSTLKIQRTERGDSAVYLCASSPGQALAKDTQYFGPGTRLTVL.

This rearrangement joins TRBV7-9 to TRBJ2-1; 13 bases agree with TRBD2. The CDR3 spans 16 residues. Unmatched junction bases numbered 10, after V lost 5 bases and J lost 9 bases. Germline V lookup: CDR1 SEHNR, CDR2 FQNEAQ (reference sequence). This chain's CDR3 is CASSVRLAGGLGEQFF. The CDR3 DNA follows: TGTGCCAGCAGCGTCCGACTAGCGGGGGGTCTCGGTGAGCAGTTCTTC.

The chain couples TRBV20-1 to TRBJ2-3; the D gene is possibly TRBD2 (5 bases). Trimming cost V 6 bases and J 6 bases, with 10 bases left between them. This CDR3 region has 11 residues. Germline V CDR1 and CDR2: DFQATT, SNEGSKA (reference sequence). In DNA, the CDR3 is TGCAGTGCGAGGGCCGTTGATACGCAGTATTTT. Translated: CSARAVDTQYF.

This clone was found once. This rearrangement joins TRBV18 to TRBJ1-1; D perhaps matches TRBD1 (5 bases). V was clipped by 3 bases and J by 4 bases, with 12 bases between them. CDR1 is KGHSH, CDR2 LQKENI, per germline. CDR3 length: 14 amino acids. CDR3 bases: TGTGCCAGCTCACCTCAGAGCGGGGCCACTGAAGCTTTCTTT. This gives the protein CASSPQSGATEAFF.

V usage is TRBV5-1 and J usage is TRBJ2-5; tentative D call: TRBD1 (5 bases). Germline loops: CDR1 SGHRS, CDR2 YFSETQ. The CDR3 is made up of 15 amino acids. Deletions cut 1 base from V and 0 bases from J, with 10 bases between. CDR3 protein: CASSLTQDHQETQYF. CDR3 coding DNA: TGCGCCAGCAGCTTGACACAGGACCACCAAGAGACCCAGTACTTC.

The J gene is TRBJ2-5, the V gene TRBV4-3, with D hard to call. This CDR3 is 13 amino acids long. V was trimmed by 2 bases and J by 4 bases, leaving 8 bases between them. The germline gives CDR1 LGHNA, CDR2 YSLEER. This chain's CDR3 is CASSQSYGETQYF. CDR3 nucleotides: TGCGCCAGCAGCCAATCATACGGAGAGACCCAGTACTTC.

V gene TRBV4-2 combines with J gene TRBJ2-3; D might be TRBD2 (6 bases). Germline loops: CDR1 LGHNA, CDR2 YNFKEQ. V was pared by 4 bases and J by 1 base, with 15 bases between. CDR3 length: 16 residues. CDR3 DNA: TGTGCCAGCAGCCCCGGATCGGGAGCCGGCACAGATACGCAGTATTTT. Translated: CASSPGSGAGTDTQYF.

The rearrangement links TRBV4-3 to TRBJ1-5, with D possibly matching TRBD1 (5 bases). In germline, CDR1 is LGHNA, CDR2 YSLEER. The V gene lost 1 base and the J gene lost 8 bases, with 9 bases spanning the gap. The CDR3 extends over 13 amino acids. CDR3 residues: CASSQVRGEPQHF. CDR3 DNA: TGCGCCAGCAGCCAAGTTCGGGGGGAGCCCCAGCATTTT.

The chain carries TRBV7-3 and TRBJ2-4; TRBD2 aligns across 10 bases. Germline CDR1 SGHTA, CDR2 FQGTGA. The CDR3 has 17 residues. The V gene end was trimmed by 3 bases and the J gene end by 4 bases; junction bases not matched to a gene: 9. CDR3 sequence: CASSFRPSGGLKNIQYF. CDR3 DNA: TGTGCCAGCAGCTTCCGTCCTAGCGGGGGTCTTAAAAACATTCAGTACTTC.

V usage is TRBV10-3 and J usage is TRBJ2-3, with D perhaps TRBD1 (6 bases). In germline, CDR1 is ENHRY, CDR2 SYGVKD. The CDR3 covers 22 residues. V gave up 2 bases and J gave up 0 bases, with 30 bases separating them. CDR3 DNA: TGTGCCATCAGTGAGCCTTGGCTCCCTCCAACCGGGACAAGTCCTAGCACAGATACGCAGTATTTT. It specifies CAISEPWLPPTGTSPSTDTQYF.